The T cell receptor beta chain under discussion was sequenced for a study of OX40 agonist ivuxolimab in advanced cancers. This table comes from immunoSEQ multiplex PCR, and its TCRdb copy is limited to in-frame clones, with some not included. This table has 25,000 or so clones, about 76% appearing once. About this clone: What it binds is not known.

V gave up 6 bases and J gave up 6 bases, with 15 bases separating them. CDR1 and CDR2 (germline): SNHLY, FYNNEI. CDR3 length equals 14 residues. Whole-study results and caveats: Expanded clones were, on average, more numerous in CD8+ T cells than in CD4+. Antigen specificity remained undetermined for the expanded peripheral T cells.

The sequencing used CD4+ or CD8+ T cells sorted from blood, collected in a trial of the OX40 agonist ivuxolimab. The chain recombines TRBV2 with TRBJ2-4; D perhaps matches TRBD1 (6 bases). The receptor was derived from an adult with an advanced solid tumor such as melanoma, head and neck, liver or kidney cancer. Written as DNA, the CDR3 is TGTGCCAGCAGCACTTGGACAGACAGAAACATTCAGTACTTC. It is translated as CASSTWTDRNIQYF.